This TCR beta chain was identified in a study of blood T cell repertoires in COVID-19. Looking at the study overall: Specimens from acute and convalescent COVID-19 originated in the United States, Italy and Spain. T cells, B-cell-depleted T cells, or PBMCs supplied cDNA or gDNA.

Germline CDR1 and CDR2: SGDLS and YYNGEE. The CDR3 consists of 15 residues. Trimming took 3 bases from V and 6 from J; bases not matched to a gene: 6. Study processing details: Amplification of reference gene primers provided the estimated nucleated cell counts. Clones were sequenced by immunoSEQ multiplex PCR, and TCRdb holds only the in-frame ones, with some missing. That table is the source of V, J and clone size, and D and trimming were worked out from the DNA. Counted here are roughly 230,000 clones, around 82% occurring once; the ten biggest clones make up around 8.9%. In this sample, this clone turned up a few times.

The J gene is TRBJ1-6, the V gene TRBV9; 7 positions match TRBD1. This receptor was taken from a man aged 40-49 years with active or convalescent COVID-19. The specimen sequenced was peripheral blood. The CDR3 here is CASSAGDSLNSPLHF. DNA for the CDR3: TGTGCCAGCAGCGCTGGGGACAGTCTTAATTCACCCCTCCACTTT.